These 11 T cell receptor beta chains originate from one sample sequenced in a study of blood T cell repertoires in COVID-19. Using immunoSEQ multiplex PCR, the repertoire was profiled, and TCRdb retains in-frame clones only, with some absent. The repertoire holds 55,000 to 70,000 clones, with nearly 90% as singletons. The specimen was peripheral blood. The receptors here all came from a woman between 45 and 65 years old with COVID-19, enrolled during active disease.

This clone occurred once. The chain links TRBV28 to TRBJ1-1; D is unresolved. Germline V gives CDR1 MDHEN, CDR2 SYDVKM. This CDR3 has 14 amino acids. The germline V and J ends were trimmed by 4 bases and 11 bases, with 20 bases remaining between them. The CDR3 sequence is CASSSLGYAGRAFF. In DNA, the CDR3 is TGTGCCAGCAGTTCCCTTGGGTATGCGGGCAGGGCTTTCTTT.

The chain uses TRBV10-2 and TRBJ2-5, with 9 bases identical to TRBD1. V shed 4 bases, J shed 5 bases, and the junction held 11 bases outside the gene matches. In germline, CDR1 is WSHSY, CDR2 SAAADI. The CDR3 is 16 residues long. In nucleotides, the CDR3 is TGCGCCAGCAGTGGGGCGGGGACAGGGTTTGGGGAGACCCAGTACTTC. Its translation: CASSGAGTGFGETQYF.

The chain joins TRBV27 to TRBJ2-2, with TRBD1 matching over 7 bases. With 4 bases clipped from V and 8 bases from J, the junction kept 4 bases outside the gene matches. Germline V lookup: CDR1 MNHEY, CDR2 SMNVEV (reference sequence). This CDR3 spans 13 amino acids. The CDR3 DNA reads TGTGCCAGCAGTTCCCGACAGGGTGGGGAGCTGTTTTTT. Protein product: CASSSRQGGELFF.

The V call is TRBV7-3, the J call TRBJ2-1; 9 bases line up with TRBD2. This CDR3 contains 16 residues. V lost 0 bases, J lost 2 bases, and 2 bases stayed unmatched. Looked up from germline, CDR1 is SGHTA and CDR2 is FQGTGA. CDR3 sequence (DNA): TGTGCCAGCAGCTTAACTGGCGGGGGGGCCTACAATGAGCAGTTCTTC. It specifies CASSLTGGGAYNEQFF.

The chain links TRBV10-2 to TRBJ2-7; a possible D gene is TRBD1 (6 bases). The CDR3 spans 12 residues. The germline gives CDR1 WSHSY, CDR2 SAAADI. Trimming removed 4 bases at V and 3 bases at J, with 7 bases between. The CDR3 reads CASSATGYEQYF. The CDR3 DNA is TGCGCCAGCAGTGCGACAGGCTACGAGCAGTACTTC.

CDR3 bases: TGTGCCAGCAGTTTAGAAGCGATAGTCCACGAGCAGTACTTC. It specifies CASSLEAIVHEQYF. This chain connects TRBV27 to TRBJ2-7; unclear D gene. This CDR3 contains 14 residues. V was pared by 2 bases and J by 5 bases, with 13 bases between. Germline values: CDR1 MNHEY, CDR2 SMNVEV (reference sequence).

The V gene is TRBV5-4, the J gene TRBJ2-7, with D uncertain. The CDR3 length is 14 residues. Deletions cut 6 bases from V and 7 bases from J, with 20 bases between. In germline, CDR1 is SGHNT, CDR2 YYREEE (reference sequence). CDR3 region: CASTPDWSRREQYF. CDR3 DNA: TGTGCCAGCACCCCTGACTGGAGCCGACGGGAGCAGTACTTC.

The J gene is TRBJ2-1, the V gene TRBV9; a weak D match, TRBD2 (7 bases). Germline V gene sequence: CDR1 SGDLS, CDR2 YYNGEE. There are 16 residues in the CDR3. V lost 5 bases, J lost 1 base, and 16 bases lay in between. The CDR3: CASSLLRGGSYNEQFF. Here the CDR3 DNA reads TGTGCCAGCAGTTTGTTAAGGGGGGGGTCCTACAATGAGCAGTTCTTC.

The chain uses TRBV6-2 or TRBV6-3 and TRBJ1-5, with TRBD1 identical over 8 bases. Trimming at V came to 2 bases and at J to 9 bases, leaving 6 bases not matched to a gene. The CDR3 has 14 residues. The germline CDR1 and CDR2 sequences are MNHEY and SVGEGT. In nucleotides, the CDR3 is TGTGCCAGCAGTTACAGCAGGGGGCAGGGGCCCCAGCATTTT. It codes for CASSYSRGQGPQHF.

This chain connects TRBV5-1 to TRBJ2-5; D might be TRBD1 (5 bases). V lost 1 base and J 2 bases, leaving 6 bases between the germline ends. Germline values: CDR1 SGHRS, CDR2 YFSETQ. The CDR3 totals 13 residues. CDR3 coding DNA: TGCGCCAGCAGCTTGAGGGGACAAGAGACCCAGTACTTC. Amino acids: CASSLRGQETQYF.

The CDR3 sequence is CATSLGWARSSNEQFF. The DNA of the CDR3 is TGTGCCACCAGCCTTGGGTGGGCCCGTTCGTCAAATGAGCAGTTCTTC. The chain carries TRBV15 and TRBJ2-1, with D hard to call. Germline-derived CDR1 and CDR2 are LNHNV and YYDKDF (reference sequence). CDR3 length: 16 residues. Trimming removed 5 bases at V and 7 bases at J, with 21 bases between.